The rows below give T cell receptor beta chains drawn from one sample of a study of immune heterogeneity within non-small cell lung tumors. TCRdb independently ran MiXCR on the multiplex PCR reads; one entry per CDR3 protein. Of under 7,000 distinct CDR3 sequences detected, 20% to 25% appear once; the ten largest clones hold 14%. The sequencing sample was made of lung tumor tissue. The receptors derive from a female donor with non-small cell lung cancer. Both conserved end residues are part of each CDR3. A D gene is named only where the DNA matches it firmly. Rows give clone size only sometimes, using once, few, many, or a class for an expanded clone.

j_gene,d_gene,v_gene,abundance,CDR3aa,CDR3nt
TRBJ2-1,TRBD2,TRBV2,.,CASSDFLADNEQFF,TGTGCCAGCAGTGATTTTCTAGCGGACAATGAGCAGTTCTTC
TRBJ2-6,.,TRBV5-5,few,CASSLEGRTGANVLTF,TGTGCCAGCAGCTTGGAGGGAAGAACTGGGGCCAACGTCCTGACTTTC
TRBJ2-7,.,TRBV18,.,CASSLRTAMGEQYF,TGTGCCAGCTCACTGCGGACGGCCATGGGGGAGCAGTACTTC
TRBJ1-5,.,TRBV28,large,CASRVGGYQPQHF,TGTGCCAGCAGGGTTGGGGGTTACCAGCCCCAGCATTTT
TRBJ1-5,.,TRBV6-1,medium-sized,CASSEATAQQPQHF,TGTGCCAGCAGTGAAGCGACAGCCCAGCAGCCCCAGCATTTT
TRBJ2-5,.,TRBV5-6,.,CASSLAKETQYF,TGTGCCAGCAGCTTGGCCAAAGAGACCCAGTACTTC
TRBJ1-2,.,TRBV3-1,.,CASSQRAGRNYGYTF,TGTGCCAGCAGCCAACGAGCAGGGAGGAACTATGGCTACACCTTC
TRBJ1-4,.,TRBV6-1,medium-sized,CASSWTDEKLFF,TGTGCCAGCAGCTGGACAGATGAAAAACTGTTTTTT
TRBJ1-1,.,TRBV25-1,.,CASSAQQGRNASTEAFF,TGTGCCAGCAGTGCACAACAGGGTAGGAATGCGAGTACTGAAGCTTTCTTT
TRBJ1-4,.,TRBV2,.,CASSATGHYGEKLFF,TGTGCCAGCAGCGCAACCGGGCATTATGGTGAAAAACTGTTTTTT
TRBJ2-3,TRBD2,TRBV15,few,CATSSLASGRYKDTQYF,TGTGCCACCAGCAGCCTCGCCAGCGGGAGGTATAAAGATACGCAGTATTTT
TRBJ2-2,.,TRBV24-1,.,CATSGWATGGELFF,TGTGCCACCAGTGGATGGGCTACCGGCGGGGAGCTGTTTTTT
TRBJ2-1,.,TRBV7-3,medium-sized,CASSYFGGTYNEQFF,TGTGCCAGCAGTTATTTTGGGGGAACCTACAATGAGCAGTTCTTC
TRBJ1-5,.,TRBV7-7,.,CASSLGSGSSNQPQHF,TGTGCTAGCAGCCTAGGGTCGGGATCTAGCAATCAGCCCCAGCATTTT
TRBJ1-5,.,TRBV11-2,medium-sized,CASSLIVNQPQHF,TGTGCCAGCAGCCTGATCGTAAATCAGCCCCAGCATTTT
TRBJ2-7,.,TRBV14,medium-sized,CASSRDSRRWEQYF,TGTGCCAGCAGCCGGGACTCTCGACGGTGGGAGCAGTACTTC
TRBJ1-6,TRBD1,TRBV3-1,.,CASSLAGTGPIPLHF,TGTGCCAGCAGCCTCGCCGGGACAGGGCCGATCCCCCTCCACTTT